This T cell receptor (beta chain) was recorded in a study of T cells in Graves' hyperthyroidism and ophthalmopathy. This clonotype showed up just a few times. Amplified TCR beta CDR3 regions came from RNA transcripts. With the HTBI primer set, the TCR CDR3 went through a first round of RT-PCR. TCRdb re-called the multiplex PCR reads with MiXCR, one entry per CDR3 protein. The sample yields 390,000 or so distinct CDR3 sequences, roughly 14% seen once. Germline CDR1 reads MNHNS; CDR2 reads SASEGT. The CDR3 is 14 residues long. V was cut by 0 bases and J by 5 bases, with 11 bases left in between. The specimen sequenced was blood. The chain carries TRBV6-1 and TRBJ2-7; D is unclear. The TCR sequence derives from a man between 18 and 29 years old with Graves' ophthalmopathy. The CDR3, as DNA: TGTGCCAGCAGTGAAGCTCAGGTCCCCGACGAGCAGTACTTC. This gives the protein CASSEAQVPDEQYF.